The 32 T cell receptor beta chains reported below all come from one sample, sequenced in a study of OX40 agonist ivuxolimab in advanced cancers. Repertoires were generated with immunoSEQ multiplex PCR, while TCRdb's copy carries only in-frame clones and drops some. The top ten hold 0.45% to 0.6% of the sample, which has over 35,000 clones, roughly 90% seen once. The sample consisted of CD4+ or CD8+ T cells sorted from blood, taken in a trial of the OX40 agonist ivuxolimab. The receptors were gathered from an adult with an advanced solid tumor such as melanoma, head and neck, liver or kidney cancer.

The V gene is TRBV5-6, the J gene TRBJ2-7, with D hard to call. V lost 2 bases to trimming and J lost 4 bases, with 10 bases between them. This CDR3 region has 13 residues. The germline CDR1 and CDR2 sequences are SGHDT and YYEEEE. DNA for the CDR3: TGTGCCAGCAGCTTTCAGGTCGGGTACGAGCAGTACTTC. This gives the protein CASSFQVGYEQYF.

The chain links TRBV6-1 to TRBJ2-5; tentatively, D is TRBD2 (6 bases). The length of the CDR3 is 14 residues. The germline V and J ends were trimmed by 3 bases and 7 bases, with 15 bases remaining between them. Germline V gene sequence: CDR1 MNHNS, CDR2 SASEGT. CDR3 sequence: CASSEGLAARTQYF. The CDR3 DNA is TGTGCCAGCAGTGAGGGACTGGCGGCCCGGACCCAGTACTTC.

CDR3 in amino acids: CASSSDRGGISEAFF. CDR3 sequence (DNA): TGTGCCAGCAGCTCGGACAGGGGAGGCATCTCTGAAGCTTTCTTT. The chain employs TRBV5-4 and TRBJ1-1; 9 bases align to TRBD1. The J segment lost 6 bases and the V segment lost 3 bases, leaving 9 bases of the junction unmatched. The CDR3 covers 15 residues. Germline V CDR1 and CDR2: SGHNT, YYREEE (reference sequence).

Notes on this clone: At one of its ends the junction is not consistent with the germline gene, which may arise from a read error. This sequence joins TRBV20-1 and TRBJ2-5; D might be TRBD1 (6 bases). The CDR3 spans 11 residues. Germline CDR1 reads DFQATT; CDR2 reads SNEGSKA (reference sequence). The CDR3 DNA is TGCAGTGCTAGTAGGGGGACCCCTTCAAACTTC. Protein product: CSASRGTPSNF.

This rearrangement joins TRBV7-7 to TRBJ2-3; D could derive from TRBD1 or TRBD2 (5 bases each). Germline CDR1 reads SSHAT; CDR2 reads FNYEAQ (reference sequence). The CDR3 has 14 residues. CDR3 in amino acids: CATQRRVGADTQYF. The CDR3 DNA sequence: TGTGCTACCCAGCGGCGGGTAGGGGCAGATACGCAGTATTTT.

This clone was detected only a few times. The V call is TRBV29-1, the J call TRBJ1-1; unclear D gene. This CDR3 has 11 residues. V lost 5 bases, J lost 1 base, and 5 bases lay in between. The germline gives CDR1 SQVTM, CDR2 ANQGSEA. This CDR3 reads CSVRWNTEAFF. In DNA, the CDR3 is TGCAGCGTTCGATGGAACACTGAAGCTTTCTTT.

This chain uses TRBV5-4 with TRBJ1-1; 7 bases line up with TRBD1. Germline trimming cut 5 bases from V and 1 base from J; bases unmatched to any gene: 2. The CDR3 covers 13 residues. Germline V gene sequence: CDR1 SGHNT, CDR2 YYREEE (reference sequence). The CDR3 DNA sequence: TGTGCCAGCAGGTGGGACAGGAACACTGAAGCTTTCTTT. It yields the protein CASRWDRNTEAFF.

This clone was detected once. This chain joins TRBV7-9 and TRBJ2-1; D is perhaps TRBD2 (6 bases). The CDR3 extends over 16 amino acids. Deletions cut 5 bases from V and 4 bases from J, with 18 bases between. Germline CDR1 is SEHNR and CDR2 is FQNEAQ (reference sequence). CDR3 amino acids: CASSREWGVLYNEQFF. The CDR3 DNA reads as TGTGCCAGCAGCCGCGAGTGGGGGGTCCTTTACAATGAGCAGTTCTTC.

V is TRBV25-1 and J is TRBJ2-3; possible D gene TRBD2, 5 bases. V gave up 1 base and J gave up 12 bases, with 14 bases separating them. This CDR3 has 13 residues. Germline V gene lookup returns CDR1 MGHDK and CDR2 SYGVNS. This CDR3 reads CASSEWGSSSQYF. CDR3 DNA: TGTGCCAGCAGTGAATGGGGTTCCTCTAGCCAGTATTTT.

The genes are TRBV11-2 and TRBJ1-1, with 7 bases lining up with TRBD1. V dropped 4 bases and J dropped 3; count of bases not matched to a gene: 2. The V gene's germline CDR1 is SGHAT and CDR2 FQNNGV. The CDR3 spans 13 residues. The CDR3 DNA follows: TGTGCCAGCAGCTCCCAGGGGGACACTGAAGCTTTCTTT. This sequence encodes CASSSQGDTEAFF.

The J gene is TRBJ2-1, the V gene TRBV5-4; a weak D match, TRBD1 (6 bases). Trimming left V 4 bases short and J 9 bases short, with 17 bases between. Germline-derived CDR1 and CDR2 are SGHNT and YYREEE (reference sequence). This CDR3 has 14 amino acids. DNA for the CDR3: TGTGCCAGCAGCGGAGCAAACAGGGCCCTTGAGCAGTTCTTC. Protein sequence: CASSGANRALEQFF. Based on the CDR3 plus reference TRBV5-4 and TRBJ2-1, the full variable domain is ETGVTQSPTHLIKTRGQQVTLRCSSQSGHNTVSWYQQALGQGPQFIFQYYREEENGRGNFPPRFSGLQFPNYSSELNVNALELDDSALYLCASSGANRALEQFFGPGTRLTVL.

The chain has TRBV13 and TRBJ1-3, with a tentative D call TRBD1 (6 bases). The V end lost 2 bases, the J end lost 2 bases, and 10 bases lay between the germline ends. Germline CDR1 PRHDT, CDR2 FYEKMQ (reference sequence). This CDR3 comprises 15 residues. The CDR3 sequence is CASSLWGATGNTIYF. The CDR3 nucleotides are TGTGCCAGCAGCTTATGGGGGGCTACTGGAAACACCATATATTTT.

V and J are TRBV19 and TRBJ1-1; 10 nucleotides line up with TRBD1. The CDR3 has 14 amino acids. V dropped 1 base and J dropped 8; count of bases not matched to a gene: 4. CDR1 and CDR2 from the germline V gene are LNHDA and SQIVND (reference sequence). CDR3 coding DNA: TGTGCCAGTAGTATAGCAGGACAGGGGGAAGAAGCTTTCTTT. Protein: CASSIAGQGEEAFF.

The V call is TRBV5-6, the J call TRBJ1-1, with 7 bases that match TRBD1. The CDR3 totals 14 residues. Germline V gives CDR1 SGHDT, CDR2 YYEEEE. J was trimmed by 4 bases and V by 0 bases; bases with no gene match: 3. The CDR3 is CASSLDRGSTEAFF. The CDR3 nucleotides read TGTGCCAGCAGCTTGGACAGGGGCAGCACTGAAGCTTTCTTT. The full variable domain, completed using reference TRBV5-6 and TRBJ1-1, is DAGVTQSPTHLIKTRGQQVTLRCSPKSGHDTVSWYQQALGQGPQFIFQYYEEEERQRGNFPDRFSGHQFPNYSSELNVNALLLGDSALYLCASSLDRGSTEAFFGQGTRLTVV.

This clone came up once. The chain couples TRBV5-4 to TRBJ2-1, with D possibly being TRBD2 (5 bases). Germline CDR1 reads SGHNT; CDR2 reads YYREEE (reference sequence). The CDR3 is made up of 14 amino acids. Trimming shortened V by 3 bases and J by 4 bases, and 11 bases separated the two germline ends. The CDR3 region is CASSSQLGYNEQFF. For the CDR3, the DNA is TGTGCCAGCAGCTCCCAACTAGGTTACAATGAGCAGTTCTTC.

The V and J genes are TRBV9 and TRBJ2-7, with D perhaps matching TRBD1 or TRBD2 (5 bases each). This CDR3 has 14 residues. Between the trimmed V and J ends, which lost 4 bases and 2 bases, there was a span of 13 bases. Germline assignment: CDR1 SGDLS and CDR2 YYNGEE. The CDR3 loop reads CASSRSGTTYEQYF. DNA of the CDR3: TGTGCCAGCAGCAGATCCGGGACGACCTACGAGCAGTACTTC.

This chain uses TRBV10-3 with TRBJ2-7; TRBD1 agrees at 12 bases. Germline V gives CDR1 ENHRY, CDR2 SYGVKD. This CDR3 is 15 amino acids long. The ends lost 4 bases at V and 5 bases at J; junction bases unmatched: 6. The CDR3 sequence: CAISAGTGGFHEQYF. DNA of the CDR3: TGTGCCATCAGTGCCGGGACAGGGGGCTTTCACGAGCAGTACTTC.

V is TRBV6-5 and J is TRBJ1-1; the match to TRBD1 covers 7 bases. The V and J ends lost 4 bases and 0 bases, in that order; junction bases with no gene match: 5. CDR1 MNHEY and CDR2 SVGAGI come from the germline V gene. This CDR3 spans 15 amino acids. CDR3 DNA sequence: TGTGCCAGCAGTTTGACAGGGCGGATGAACACTGAAGCTTTCTTT. This encodes CASSLTGRMNTEAFF.

This clone is a singleton in its sample. V is TRBV5-1 and J is TRBJ1-4; a possible D gene is TRBD1 (6 bases). Deletions cut 0 bases from V and 5 bases from J, with 8 bases between. Germline CDR1 reads SGHRS; CDR2 reads YFSETQ. The CDR3 loop spans 14 amino acids. DNA of the CDR3: TGCGCCAGCAGCTTGGTAGGGGGAAATGAAAAACTGTTTTTT. Translating gives CASSLVGGNEKLFF.

The chain links TRBV9 to TRBJ2-5; a possible D gene is TRBD2 (6 bases). Germline lookup yields CDR1 SGDLS and CDR2 YYNGEE. V lost 0 bases and J 4 bases, leaving 13 bases between the germline ends. The CDR3 has 15 residues. CDR3 DNA sequence: TGTGCCAGCAGCGTAGGGCGGGGACTTGGAGAGACCCAGTACTTC. Its translation is CASSVGRGLGETQYF.

The chain combines TRBV6-5 with TRBJ2-3; 9 bases map to TRBD2. V shed 6 bases, J shed 3 bases, and the junction held 7 bases outside the gene matches. In germline, CDR1 is MNHEY, CDR2 SVGAGI. The CDR3 contains 15 residues. The CDR3 DNA sequence: TGTGCCAGCAGCACAGCGGGGGGCCGGACAGATACGCAGTATTTT. Amino acids: CASSTAGGRTDTQYF.

This sequence joins TRBV7-6 and TRBJ2-3; TRBD2 aligns across 13 bases. The CDR3 length is 18 residues. The V gene end was trimmed by 2 bases and the J gene end by 1 base; junction bases not matched to a gene: 6. Per the germline V gene, CDR1 is SGHVS and CDR2 is FNYEAQ. The CDR3 loop is CASSLPTGLAGRTDTQYF. For the CDR3, the DNA is TGTGCCAGCAGCTTACCTACGGGACTAGCGGGGCGCACAGATACGCAGTATTTT.

The J gene is TRBJ2-7, the V gene TRBV9, with TRBD1 identical over 9 bases. Germline CDR1 is SGDLS and CDR2 is YYNGEE. Germline trimming cut 3 bases from V and 3 bases from J; bases unmatched to any gene: 13. The CDR3 loop spans 17 amino acids. CDR3 sequence reads: CASSAHPSTGGNYEQYF. CDR3 nucleotide sequence: TGTGCCAGCAGCGCCCATCCGTCGACAGGGGGGAACTACGAGCAGTACTTC. Variable domain in full (rest from reference TRBV9 and TRBJ2-7): DSGVTQTPKHLITATGQRVTLRCSPRSGDLSVYWYQQSLDQGLQFLIQYYNGEERAKGNILERFSAQQFPDLHSELNLSSLELGDSALYFCASSAHPSTGGNYEQYFGPGTRLTVT.

This clone was seen only once. This chain connects TRBV4-2 to TRBJ2-7; 7 bases map to TRBD1. CDR1 is LGHNA and CDR2 is YNFKEQ in the germline V gene. The CDR3 is 16 amino acids. V was pared by 0 bases and J by 6 bases, with 11 bases of the junction left unmatched. CDR3 nucleotides: TGTGCCAGCAGCCAAGAAACCGGGACAGTGGGCTCCGAGCAGTACTTC. Its translation: CASSQETGTVGSEQYF.

The genes are TRBV7-9 and TRBJ2-3, with 13 bases fitting TRBD2. This CDR3 region has 17 residues. V lost 6 bases, J lost 1 base, and 7 bases stayed unmatched. From germline, CDR1 is SEHNR and CDR2 FQNEAQ (reference sequence). The DNA for the CDR3 is TGTGCCAGCAGTCTCCGACTAGCGGGGGGCCGCACAGATACGCAGTATTTT. It yields the protein CASSLRLAGGRTDTQYF.

V gene TRBV4-2 combines with J gene TRBJ1-4; D remains ambiguous. Germline values: CDR1 LGHNA, CDR2 YNFKEQ. Trimming took 0 bases from V and 0 from J, leaving 11 bases between them. CDR3 length: 17 amino acids. The CDR3 region has the DNA TGTGCCAGCAGCCAAGAGTGGCTACGTGCAACTAATGAAAAACTGTTTTTT. Translating it yields CASSQEWLRATNEKLFF.

The J gene is TRBJ1-5, the V gene TRBV6-5, with D tentatively TRBD1 (5 bases). This CDR3 is built from 14 residues. Germline CDR1 reads MNHEY; CDR2 reads SVGAGI. Between the trimmed V and J ends, which lost 0 bases and 7 bases, there was a span of 10 bases. This chain's CDR3 is CASSYSGGDQPQHF. DNA for the CDR3: TGTGCCAGCAGTTACTCGGGAGGGGACCAGCCCCAGCATTTT.

This clone is classed as medium-sized. The chain uses TRBV19 and TRBJ1-1; TRBD1 agrees at 9 bases. V gave up 5 bases and J gave up 4 bases; unmatched junction bases: 8. Germline assignment: CDR1 LNHDA and CDR2 SQIVND (reference sequence). The CDR3 contains 15 residues. The CDR3 DNA reads as TGTGCCAGTAGTCGGGGACAGGGATGGGGCACTGAAGCTTTCTTT. This translates into CASSRGQGWGTEAFF.

The chain joins TRBV27 to TRBJ1-2; perhaps TRBD1 as D (5 bases). V lost 5 bases and J lost 0, with 13 bases in between. Germline values: CDR1 MNHEY, CDR2 SMNVEV (reference sequence). This CDR3 is built from 15 residues. CDR3 in amino acids: CASSPGDAPNYGYTF. CDR3 DNA: TGTGCCAGCAGTCCTGGGGACGCCCCTAACTATGGCTACACCTTC.

This rearrangement joins TRBV5-1 to TRBJ1-2, with 7 bases that match TRBD1. CDR1 SGHRS and CDR2 YFSETQ come from the germline V gene. V gave up 2 bases and J gave up 6 bases; unmatched junction bases: 4. The CDR3 runs 13 residues. In DNA form, the CDR3 reads TGCGCCAGCAGCTTATCAGGGGGGAATGGCTACACCTTC. Its protein is CASSLSGGNGYTF.

The CDR3 here is CASSIRLITGETEAFF. The CDR3 DNA is TGTGCCAGTAGTATCAGACTTATTACAGGGGAGACTGAAGCTTTCTTT. V gene TRBV19 combines with J gene TRBJ1-1; 7 bases map to TRBD1. Germline V lookup: CDR1 LNHDA, CDR2 SQIVND (reference sequence). This CDR3 contains 16 residues. The V gene end was trimmed by 3 bases and the J gene end by 5 bases; junction bases not matched to a gene: 12. Together with reference TRBV19 and TRBJ1-1, the CDR3 gives the full variable domain: DGGITQSPKYLFRKEGQNVTLSCEQNLNHDAMYWYRQDPGQGLRLIYYSQIVNDFQKGDIAEGYSVSREKKESFPLTVTSAQKNPTAFYLCASSIRLITGETEAFFGQGTRLTVV.

The V and J genes are TRBV9 and TRBJ1-6, with no clear D. This CDR3 contains 15 residues. Germline V gives CDR1 SGDLS, CDR2 YYNGEE. V was trimmed by 3 bases and J by 9 bases, leaving 16 bases between them. The chain's CDR3 is CASSAQDLSGSPLHF. DNA of the CDR3: TGTGCCAGCAGCGCCCAGGACTTATCGGGTTCACCCCTCCACTTT.